These 29 T cell receptor beta chains share one sample of origin, sequenced in a study of breast tumors, draining lymph nodes, adjacent tissues. TCRdb re-derived calls from the multiplex PCR reads in MiXCR, one entry per CDR3 protein. Altogether around 66,000 distinct CDR3 sequences are present, 40% to 55% being singletons, with the ten largest covering about 8.4%. The sequenced material came from breast tumor tissue. These receptors all stem from a female donor with breast cancer. Some clones in this sample may be carry-over from other donors' samples.

CDR3 residues: CASSHGQGGYEQYF. The DNA for the CDR3 is TGTGCCAGCAGCCATGGACAGGGGGGGTACGAGCAGTACTTC. V is TRBV3-1 and J is TRBJ2-7, with 10 bases fitting TRBD1. Germline CDR1 is LGHDT and CDR2 is YNNKEL (reference sequence). CDR3 length: 14 amino acids. V gave up 3 bases and J gave up 4 bases; unmatched junction bases: 3.

Concerning this clonotype: This CDR3 fails to terminate in the conserved phenylalanine or tryptophan, so it likely reflects a read error. This sequence joins TRBV29-1 and TRBJ1-1; 8 bases fit TRBD1. CDR3 length: 15 amino acids. Looked up from germline, CDR1 is SQVTM and CDR2 is ANQGSEA. V dropped 2 bases and J dropped 3; count of bases not matched to a gene: 8. CDR3 bases: TGCAGCGTTGAATCATTTGGCAGGGGGCACACTGAAGCTTTCATT. Translated: CSVESFGRGHTEAFI.

This clonotype was detected ten times or more. The rearrangement links TRBV6-5 to TRBJ2-7, with TRBD2 as a possible D gene (5 bases). Trimming removed 6 bases from V and 2 bases from J, with 26 bases in between. CDR3 size: 18 residues. The germline CDR1 and CDR2 sequences are MNHEY and SVGAGI. The CDR3 loop is CASRPLLGDDLRAYEQYF. The CDR3, as DNA: TGTGCCAGCAGGCCGCTGTTGGGAGATGACTTAAGAGCCTACGAGCAGTACTTC.

This clonotype was recorded a few times. CDR3: CASSLRGTTEDTQYF. The CDR3 DNA reads TGTGCCAGCAGCTTAAGAGGGACTACCGAAGATACGCAGTATTTT. The genes are TRBV13 and TRBJ2-3, with TRBD2 matching 7 bases. This CDR3 has 15 residues. V trimming: 2 bases; J trimming: 5 bases; junction bases outside the gene matches: 7. Germline CDR1 PRHDT, CDR2 FYEKMQ (reference sequence).

Notes on this clonotype: The junction departs from germline at one end; a sequencing error may be responsible. The chain joins TRBV7-8 to TRBJ2-6, with D hard to call. CDR3 size: 12 residues. Germline loops: CDR1 SGHVS, CDR2 FQNEAQ. The CDR3 loop reads CASNTGAIVLPF. CDR3 coding DNA: TGCGCCAGTAATACTGGCGCCATCGTCCTGCCTTTC.

This clonotype was seen a handful of times. V is TRBV6-5 and J is TRBJ1-2; D is perhaps TRBD1 (5 bases). Germline V gene sequence: CDR1 MNHEY, CDR2 SVGAGI. CDR3 length: 18 residues. The V gene lost 5 bases and the J gene lost 0 bases, with 22 bases spanning the gap. The CDR3 loop reads CASSQVNSGGPANYGYTF. The CDR3 DNA reads TGTGCCAGCAGTCAGGTAAATTCTGGGGGACCGGCTAACTATGGCTACACCTTC.

This chain joins TRBV24-1 and TRBJ2-1; tentatively, D is TRBD1 (5 bases). Germline assignment: CDR1 KGHDR and CDR2 SFDVKD. The CDR3 runs to 12 residues. Deletions cut 2 bases from V and 9 bases from J, with 7 bases between. The CDR3, as DNA: TGTGCCACCAGTGATTCAGGGTTTGAGCAGTTCTTC. Amino acid sequence: CATSDSGFEQFF.

Ten or more counts support this clonotype. The chain combines TRBV20-1 with TRBJ1-4; D might be TRBD1 (5 bases). Trimming took 5 bases from V and 5 from J, leaving 6 bases between them. CDR3 length equals 11 residues. Germline V gene sequence: CDR1 DFQATT, CDR2 SNEGSKA (reference sequence). CDR3 sequence reads: CSARQNEKLFF. CDR3 sequence (DNA): TGCAGTGCTCGACAGAATGAAAAACTGTTTTTT.

This clonotype was counted at least ten times. The chain uses TRBV15 and TRBJ2-7; tentatively, D is TRBD2 (6 bases). Between the trimmed V and J ends, which lost 5 bases and 3 bases, there was a span of 14 bases. Germline CDR1 and CDR2: LNHNV and YYDKDF (reference sequence). The CDR3 runs 14 residues. CDR3 nucleotide sequence: TGTGCCACCAGCGAGGAGGTCGGGGGCTACGAGCAGTACTTC. Its protein product is CATSEEVGGYEQYF.

This clonotype was counted ten times or more. The rearrangement joins TRBV20-1 to TRBJ2-3; 7 bases match TRBD2. Germline V gene sequence: CDR1 DFQATT, CDR2 SNEGSKA (reference sequence). V was clipped by 1 base and J by 2 bases; unmatched bases: 6. The CDR3 length is 15 residues. CDR3 sequence: CSARGFSGYTDTQYF. The CDR3 nucleotides are TGCAGTGCTAGAGGGTTTAGCGGGTACACAGATACGCAGTATTTT.

This clonotype was counted at least ten times. The V call is TRBV5-1, the J call TRBJ1-5; 9 nucleotides line up with TRBD1. This CDR3 has 15 amino acids. Unmatched junction bases numbered 1, after V lost 0 bases and J lost 3 bases. The germline CDR1 and CDR2 sequences are SGHRS and YFSETQ. CDR3 loop: CASSLGDRDNQPQHF. CDR3 sequence (DNA): TGCGCCAGCAGCTTGGGGGACAGGGACAATCAGCCCCAGCATTTT.

This clonotype was recorded at least ten times. A much larger clone is a single base away; this may be a read error. Written as DNA, the CDR3 is TGTGCCAGCAGTCACTACGGCAGGGCGAGCAATCAGCCCCAGCATTTT. Translation gives CASSHYGRASNQPQHF. The chain combines TRBV6-6 with TRBJ1-5; a weak D match, TRBD1 (5 bases). V was pared by 5 bases and J by 1 base, with 15 bases between. Germline CDR1 reads MNHNY; CDR2 reads SVGAGI (reference sequence). The CDR3 is made up of 16 amino acids.

This clonotype has a count of ten or more. This chain links TRBV20-1 with TRBJ2-7; the match to TRBD1 covers 8 bases. V trimming: 6 bases; J trimming: 0 bases; junction bases outside the gene matches: 1. The germline gives CDR1 DFQATT, CDR2 SNEGSKA (reference sequence). CDR3 length equals 12 residues. In DNA, the CDR3 is TGCAGTGCGGGACAGGACTCCTACGAGCAGTACTTC. Translation gives CSAGQDSYEQYF.

This clonotype was detected a few times. The gene calls are TRBV11-3 and TRBJ2-7; the match to TRBD1 covers 8 bases. The CDR3 runs 13 residues. In germline, CDR1 is SGHNT, CDR2 YENEEA. For the CDR3, the DNA is TGTGCTCAACGGACAGGGACGAGGAACGAGCAGTACTTC. It specifies CAQRTGTRNEQYF.

The V gene is TRBV6-2 or TRBV6-3, the J gene TRBJ2-1; tentative D call: TRBD2 (7 bases). Per germline, CDR1 MNHEY and CDR2 SVGEGT. The germline V and J ends were trimmed by 6 bases and 5 bases, with 23 bases remaining between them. The CDR3 runs 17 residues. CDR3 protein: CASSPPVGGLVHNEQFF. DNA for the CDR3: TGTGCCAGCAGCCCCCCGGTGGGGGGGCTAGTGCACAATGAGCAGTTCTTC.

This clonotype was recorded only once. A read error may produce the germline difference seen at one junction end. The chain is built from TRBV7-2 and TRBJ1-2, with a tentative D call TRBD1 (6 bases). The CDR3 length is 15 residues. CDR1 is SGHTA and CDR2 is FQGNSA in the germline V gene. The CDR3 bases are TGTGCCAGCAGCTATATCCAGGGGCAGATCGCTGGCTACCCCTTC. Residues: CASSYIQGQIAGYPF.

The chain employs TRBV11-3 and TRBJ2-5; D may correspond to TRBD1 or TRBD2 (6 bases each). Germline CDR1 reads SGHNT; CDR2 reads YENEEA. V dropped 2 bases and J dropped 3 bases, with 7 bases sitting between them. The CDR3 extends over 13 amino acids. The CDR3 is CASSLRGEETQYF. CDR3 DNA: TGTGCCAGCAGCTTAAGGGGGGAAGAGACCCAGTACTTC.

This clonotype was observed at least ten times. The V gene is TRBV7-8, the J gene TRBJ1-2; 10 nucleotides align to TRBD1. V shed 5 bases and J 6 bases; nucleotides not matched to a gene: 6. The CDR3 runs to 14 residues. The germline V gene encodes CDR1 SGHVS and CDR2 FQNEAQ. The DNA for the CDR3 is TGTGCCAGCAGCACAGGGACAGGGGTTGATGGCTACACCTTC. Encoded protein: CASSTGTGVDGYTF. Supplemented by reference TRBV7-8 and TRBJ1-2, the full variable domain reads GAGVSQSPRYKVAKRGQDVALRCDPISGHVSLFWYQQALGQGPEFLTYFQNEAQLDKSGLPSDRFFAERPEGSVSTLKIQRTQQEDSAVYLCASSTGTGVDGYTFGSGTRLTVV.

V and J are TRBV18 and TRBJ1-3; D might be TRBD1 (6 bases). Per the germline V gene, CDR1 is KGHSH and CDR2 is LQKENI. The CDR3 is 15 residues long. Trimming took 0 bases from V and 8 from J, leaving 14 bases between them. The CDR3: CASSPPQGTRDTIYF. The CDR3 DNA sequence: TGTGCCAGCTCACCACCGCAGGGGACGAGGGACACCATATATTTT.

This clonotype has ten or more counts. The V gene is TRBV4-2, the J gene TRBJ1-2, with 7 bases aligning to TRBD1. CDR1 and CDR2 from the germline V gene are LGHNA and YNFKEQ. Trimming at V came to 0 bases and at J to 2 bases, leaving 3 bases not matched to a gene. The CDR3 is made up of 15 amino acids. The DNA of the CDR3 is TGTGCCAGCAGCCAAGATGCGGGACAGAACTATGGCTACACCTTC. Protein product: CASSQDAGQNYGYTF.

In its sample, this clonotype was seen many times. The chain combines TRBV5-8 with TRBJ2-1; TRBD1 aligns across 8 bases. Germline V gene lookup returns CDR1 SGHTS and CDR2 YDEGEE. CDR3 length equals 14 residues. J was trimmed by 5 bases and V by 4 bases; bases with no gene match: 5. CDR3 coding DNA: TGTGCCAGCAGCACCCGACAGGGGAACAATGAGCAGTTCTTC. Translating it yields CASSTRQGNNEQFF.

This clonotype was found a few times. J is TRBJ2-7 and V is TRBV5-8, with 7 bases fitting TRBD1. CDR3 length: 14 amino acids. Looked up from germline, CDR1 is SGHTS and CDR2 is YDEGEE. The J segment lost 5 bases and the V segment lost 5 bases, leaving 10 bases of the junction unmatched. The CDR3 DNA reads as TGTGCCAGCAGACGTACAGGGGCCGGCCACGAGCAGTACTTC. Translating gives CASRRTGAGHEQYF.

The gene calls are TRBV11-2 and TRBJ2-7; TRBD1 matches at 12 bases. Germline CDR1 SGHAT, CDR2 FQNNGV. The CDR3 is 16 amino acids. Unmatched junction bases numbered 10, after V lost 5 bases and J lost 5 bases. Here the CDR3 DNA reads TGTGCCAGCAGCCCACAACCGGGACAGGGGGCGAACGAGCAGTACTTC. As protein: CASSPQPGQGANEQYF.

This clonotype was counted many times. V and J are TRBV6-2 or TRBV6-3 and TRBJ2-5; D is ambiguous. V lost 2 bases, J lost 7 bases, and 5 bases lay in between. In germline, CDR1 is MNHEY, CDR2 SVGEGT. This CDR3 is 11 amino acids long. In DNA, the CDR3 is TGTGCCAGCAGTTACGGCAGGACCCAGTACTTC. Translating it yields CASSYGRTQYF.

V and J are TRBV11-2 and TRBJ1-1; D not resolved. V was cut by 2 bases and J by 2 bases, with 9 bases left in between. The CDR3 has 14 residues. CDR1 is SGHAT, CDR2 FQNNGV, per germline. CDR3 sequence (DNA): TGTGCCAGCAGCTTAATGGCGGCTAACACTGAAGCTTTCTTT. Translation gives CASSLMAANTEAFF.

The chain has TRBV20-1 and TRBJ2-5; D may match TRBD1 or TRBD2 (5 bases each). This CDR3 contains 12 residues. Per the germline V gene, CDR1 is DFQATT and CDR2 is SNEGSKA (reference sequence). V was pared by 6 bases and J by 4 bases, with 12 bases between. This chain's CDR3 is CSAGDPLETQYF. CDR3 sequence (DNA): TGCAGTGCAGGGGACCCTCTAGAGACCCAGTACTTC.

This clonotype was recorded at least ten times. The chain's CDR3 is CASSFGGGSNNEQFF. For the CDR3, the DNA is TGTGCCAGCAGTTTCGGCGGGGGCTCGAACAATGAGCAGTTCTTC. The chain recombines TRBV27 with TRBJ2-1; TRBD2 is a possible D gene (7 bases). V was clipped by 3 bases and J by 5 bases, with 14 bases between them. The length of the CDR3 is 15 residues. Germline values: CDR1 MNHEY, CDR2 SMNVEV (reference sequence).

The chain has TRBV25-1 and TRBJ2-7; 7 nucleotides align to TRBD2. The germline CDR1 and CDR2 sequences are MGHDK and SYGVNS. This CDR3 contains 15 residues. With 4 bases clipped from V and 6 bases from J, the junction kept 12 bases outside the gene matches. The CDR3 spells CASSARASGMGEQYF. Here the CDR3 DNA reads TGTGCCAGCAGTGCTAGGGCCAGCGGGATGGGCGAGCAGTACTTC.

This chain uses TRBV5-6 with TRBJ1-5; D call uncertain. From germline, CDR1 is SGHDT and CDR2 YYEEEE. Trimming took 0 bases from V and 5 from J, leaving 6 bases between them. This CDR3 has 13 residues. CDR3 amino acids: CASSLDGDQPQHF. The CDR3 DNA reads TGTGCCAGCAGCTTGGATGGGGATCAGCCCCAGCATTTT.